This TCR beta chain was identified during a study of blood T cell repertoires in COVID-19. Using immunoSEQ multiplex PCR, the repertoire was profiled, and TCRdb retains in-frame clones only, with some absent. This table holds about 110,000 clones, roughly four fifths found once. The CDR3 covers 13 residues. V trimming: 6 bases; J trimming: 1 base; junction bases outside the gene matches: 2. Germline CDR1 and CDR2: KGHSH and LQKENI. Sequencing used peripheral blood. This chain joins TRBV18 and TRBJ1-1; 7 nucleotides line up with TRBD1. This receptor was identified in a man in his 70s with acute or convalescent COVID-19. The CDR3 DNA reads as TGTGCCAGCTCCCGGACAGGGAACACTGAAGCTTTCTTT. It translates to CASSRTGNTEAFF.